The entry that follows covers one TCR beta chain sequence. Its antigen remains unknown. The germline gene is not matched at one end of the junction; a read error may be the cause. Each TCR transcript was tagged with a 10-nucleotide random UMI during 5'RACE. TCRdb called the 5' RACE reads again in MiXCR, with one record for every CDR3 protein. The table lists about 24,000 distinct CDR3 sequences, roughly 13% of them singletons. The CDR3 loop spans 13 amino acids. CDR1 and CDR2 from the germline V gene are DFQATT and SNEGSKA (reference sequence). The data originate from a study of neurological immune-mediated disorders. Study results and caveats: The greatest TCR clonal expansion appeared in HTLV-1-associated myelopathy and the smallest, falling below healthy controls, in multiple sclerosis.

Unsorted libraries came from 2 million PBMCs stored at -80 °C. V usage is TRBV20-1 and J usage is TRBJ1-2, with no clear D. Sequencing used PBMCs. The clonotype comes from a woman in her 40s with HTLV-1-associated myelopathy (HAM/TSP). The CDR3 region has the DNA TGCAGTGCTAGAACAGACACTAACTATGTCTACACCTTC. It encodes CSARTDTNYVYTF.